The rows below give T cell receptor beta chains drawn from one sample of a study of identical twins. TCRdb recomputed calls from the 5' RACE reads with MiXCR, one row per CDR3 protein. The profile shows about 330,000 distinct CDR3 sequences, around 12% of them singletons. This sample was shared with a second study, whose subject was yellow fever vaccine responses in identical twins.

The sample was CD8+ T cells sorted from blood. The source of these receptors is a woman younger than 30 in good health. Each CDR3 is given with its conserved first and last residue. D genes are given only for firm matches. Where a row states a size, it is once, few, many or the class of an expanded clone; other rows omit it.

cdr3_nt	cdr3_aa	d_call	j_call	v_call	clone_size
TGTGCCAGCAGTCCGACTCGTGAGAACACCGGGGAGCTGTTTTTT	CASSPTRENTGELFF	-	TRBJ2-2	TRBV2	-
TGTGCCACCAGCAGAGAGTGGAATGAGCAGTTCTTC	CATSREWNEQFF	-	TRBJ2-1	TRBV15	many
TGTGCCAGCAGCTTGCGAGACAGGACCTACGAGCAGTACTTC	CASSLRDRTYEQYF	-	TRBJ2-7	TRBV11-2	few
TGCGCCAGCAGCCAACTCGCGGGAGCGACAGATACGCAGTATTTT	CASSQLAGATDTQYF	TRBD2	TRBJ2-3	TRBV4-1	-
TGTGCCAGCAGCTTGTTTTCGGGGGGCAGTGAGCAGTTCTTC	CASSLFSGGSEQFF	-	TRBJ2-1	TRBV5-5	-
TGTGCCAGCAGCGTAGCGGAGGGCTTGAGGGTTAATGAGCAGTTCTTC	CASSVAEGLRVNEQFF	-	TRBJ2-1	TRBV9	-
TGTGCCAGCAGCTTATTTAGCGGAGACACCTACGAGCAGTACTTC	CASSLFSGDTYEQYF	-	TRBJ2-7	TRBV7-8	few
TGTGCCAGCAGCCAAGAACGCACTGAAGCTTTCTTT	CASSQERTEAFF	-	TRBJ1-1	TRBV3-1	many
TGTGCCACCAGCAGAGGCCTAAATGAGCAGTTCTTC	CATSRGLNEQFF	-	TRBJ2-1	TRBV15	-
TGTGCCAGCAGCGTAACCCGCGGGAGCGAGCAGTTCTTC	CASSVTRGSEQFF	TRBD2	TRBJ2-1	TRBV9	few
TGTGCCAGCACCCCAGGGGGGGCGAACACCGGGGAGCTGTTTTTT	CASTPGGANTGELFF	-	TRBJ2-2	TRBV27	medium-sized
TGTGCCAGCAGTCCGAAGGGGACAGCACTCTACGAGCAGTACTTC	CASSPKGTALYEQYF	TRBD1	TRBJ2-7	TRBV6-1	few
TGCAGCGTGCTAACCCCAGCGGGAGAATGGACCGGGGAGCTGTTTTTT	CSVLTPAGEWTGELFF	TRBD2	TRBJ2-2	TRBV29-1	-
TGTGCCAGCAGTCCACCGCGAAATGAGCAGTTCTTC	CASSPPRNEQFF	-	TRBJ2-1	TRBV2	many
TGTGCCAGCAGTTTTAGTAGGGGCGCGGAGGAGACCCAGTACTTC	CASSFSRGAEETQYF	-	TRBJ2-5	TRBV7-7	-
TGTGCCAGCAGTTTGATGCTCAATCAGCCCCAGCATTTT	CASSLMLNQPQHF	-	TRBJ1-5	TRBV28	few
TGTGCCGTTCGTGCAGGGAACTACAATGAGCAGTTCTTC	CAVRAGNYNEQFF	-	TRBJ2-1	TRBV24-1	few
TGTGCCAGCTCACCAGGGACAGGGTGTTTCTTC	CASSPGTGCFF	TRBD1	TRBJ2-1	TRBV18	-
TGCGCCAGCAGCCCCGGGGGCGGGGAGGCTAACTATGGCTACACCTTC	CASSPGGGEANYGYTF	-	TRBJ1-2	TRBV5-1	few
TGTGCCACCAGCAGAGAATTTGTCGTGTGGGAACCGTACCAAGAGACCCAGTACTTC	CATSREFVVWEPYQETQYF	-	TRBJ2-5	TRBV15	many
TGTGCCAGCAGTTACTCGATGGCAGGGGGCGACGAGCAGTACTTC	CASSYSMAGGDEQYF	TRBD1	TRBJ2-7	TRBV6-5	few
TGCAGTGCTAGACCGATAGCGGGAGAATTAGATACGCAGTATTTT	CSARPIAGELDTQYF	TRBD2	TRBJ2-3	TRBV20-1	-
TGTGCCAGCCGAACCGGAGTAGTTAGGGCGGGGGAGCTGTTTTTT	CASRTGVVRAGELFF	-	TRBJ2-2	TRBV6-1	-
TGTGCCAGCAGTCAGGACCACTACAATGAGCAGTTCTTC	CASSQDHYNEQFF	-	TRBJ2-1	TRBV12-3/TRBV12-4	many
TGTGCCAGCAGCGTAGGGGAGGAGCCTGGGGCCAACGTCCTGACTTTC	CASSVGEEPGANVLTF	-	TRBJ2-6	TRBV9	few
TGTGCCAGCACCGCGACTAGCGGGGCGTACGAGCAGTACTTC	CASTATSGAYEQYF	TRBD2	TRBJ2-7	TRBV7-9	many
TGTGCCAGCAGTTATTCCCAGGGGATCGGGGAGCTGTTTTTT	CASSYSQGIGELFF	-	TRBJ2-2	TRBV6-5	-
TGTGCCAGCAGTTCAGGGCCGAGCACTGAAGCTTTCTTT	CASSSGPSTEAFF	-	TRBJ1-1	TRBV12-3/TRBV12-4	many
TGTGCCACCAGTGACCGGACTAGCGGCACAGATACGCAGTATTTT	CATSDRTSGTDTQYF	TRBD2	TRBJ2-3	TRBV24-1	few
TGTGCCAGCAGCTCCCCCAGTGGAGGCGCAGGGACGCAGTATTTT	CASSSPSGGAGTQYF	-	TRBJ2-3	TRBV7-6	few
TGTGCCAGCAGTTTCAGTGCCCTAATGCCCCAGCATTTT	CASSFSALMPQHF	-	TRBJ1-5	TRBV28	many
TGTGCCAGCAGCGAAACTTACAGGGAAACCTACGAGCAGTACTTC	CASSETYRETYEQYF	-	TRBJ2-7	TRBV28	-
TGCGCCAGCAGCCAAGTAAGGACAGATTACAATGAGCAGTTCTTC	CASSQVRTDYNEQFF	-	TRBJ2-1	TRBV4-1	many
TGTGCCAGCAGGGGGCAAATCGCGAACACCGGGGAGCTGTTTTTT	CASRGQIANTGELFF	-	TRBJ2-2	TRBV28	few
TGTGCCAGCAGCTTTCTAGGCGGCTACGAGCAGTACTTC	CASSFLGGYEQYF	-	TRBJ2-7	TRBV5-4	-
TGTGCCAGCAGCCAAGTCCTAGACAGGCCCCCCGCGAACACCGGGGAGCTGTTTTTT	CASSQVLDRPPANTGELFF	-	TRBJ2-2	TRBV3-1	-
TGTGCCAGCAGCGGCACAGGGGGCCCCTACGAGCAGTACTTC	CASSGTGGPYEQYF	TRBD1	TRBJ2-7	TRBV9	-
TGCAGTGCTAGCTTCTGGCTTAGCGGGAGACTCACAGATACGCAGTATTTT	CSASFWLSGRLTDTQYF	TRBD2	TRBJ2-3	TRBV20-1	-
TGTGCCACCTCCGCGGGAGGGATCGGTGAGCAGTTCTTC	CATSAGGIGEQFF	TRBD2	TRBJ2-1	TRBV24-1	-
TGTGCCACCAGTGATACCAGGGGCACTGAAGCTTTCTTT	CATSDTRGTEAFF	-	TRBJ1-1	TRBV24-1	few
TGTGCCAGCAGTTTAGGCGGGAGGTACTCGGAGACGCAGTATTTT	CASSLGGRYSETQYF	TRBD2	TRBJ2-3	TRBV27	few
TGTGCCAGCAGCCCCGGGACTAGCGGGAGAGTGGGGGAGACCCAGTACTTC	CASSPGTSGRVGETQYF	TRBD2	TRBJ2-5	TRBV3-1	-